The rows below give T cell receptor beta chains drawn from one sample of a study of blood T cell repertoires in COVID-19. Profiling relied on immunoSEQ multiplex PCR, and the TCRdb table lists in-frame clones only, not all of them. The table shows roughly 160,000 clones, with roughly 84% occurring only once. The sequenced sample consisted of peripheral blood. Receptors originate from a man between 18 and 29 years old with active or convalescent COVID-19. Both conserved end residues are part of each CDR3. A D gene is named only where the DNA matches it firmly. Not every row has a clone size; where given, it reads once, few, many or a size class.

J: TRBJ2-2; V: TRBV10-3; D: -; size: -; DNA: TGTGCCACTACAGCTTACGAGAACACCGGGGAGCTGTTTTTT; CDR3: CATTAYENTGELFF
J: TRBJ2-3; V: TRBV19; D: -; size: -; DNA: TGTGCCAGTGCCCAGTCGGGGGATACGCAGTATTTT; CDR3: CASAQSGDTQYF
J: TRBJ2-3; V: TRBV10-1; D: TRBD2; size: few; DNA: TGCGCCAGCAGTGAAGGGAGCGGGGCCACAGATACGCAGTATTTT; CDR3: CASSEGSGATDTQYF
J: TRBJ2-7; V: TRBV3-1/TRBV3-2; D: -; size: -; DNA: TGTGCCAGCAGACAGGAGGGCGAGCAGTACTTC; CDR3: CASRQEGEQYF
J: TRBJ2-7; V: TRBV11-2; D: -; size: once; DNA: TGTGCCAGCAGCTTAGACCACGGCCAGGGTGAATCCTACGAGCAGTACTTC; CDR3: CASSLDHGQGESYEQYF
J: TRBJ2-7; V: TRBV7-9; D: TRBD1; size: -; DNA: TGTGCCAGCAGCCTAACTCGTTCCCGGGACAGGGGTCCCTACGAGCAGTACTTC; CDR3: CASSLTRSRDRGPYEQYF
J: TRBJ2-4; V: TRBV6-2/TRBV6-3; D: -; size: -; DNA: TGTGCCAGCAGTTACGGAGGTCTCGGCGACAAAAACATTCAGTACTTC; CDR3: CASSYGGLGDKNIQYF
J: TRBJ2-3; V: TRBV6-5; D: TRBD2; size: few; DNA: TGTGCCGGAGGACTAGCGGGAGAACCAGATACGCAGTATTTT; CDR3: CAGGLAGEPDTQYF
J: TRBJ2-3; V: TRBV11-2; D: TRBD2; size: -; DNA: TGTGCCAGCAGCTCCACTAGGGGACTAGCGGGACTTACCGGGTATACGCAGTATTTT; CDR3: CASSSTRGLAGLTGYTQYF
J: TRBJ1-2; V: TRBV6-2/TRBV6-3; D: -; size: -; DNA: TGTGCCAGCAGTGAGGACAGCGACTATGGCTACACCTTC; CDR3: CASSEDSDYGYTF
J: TRBJ1-1; V: TRBV15; D: -; size: -; DNA: TGTGCCACCAGCAGAGAAGAGGCGGGGGCAGGGACTGAAGCTTTCTTT; CDR3: CATSREEAGAGTEAFF
J: TRBJ2-2; V: TRBV5-4; D: -; size: few; DNA: TGTGCCAGCAGCCCTCCTTGGGGTAGCGGAAACACCGGGGAGCTGTTTTTT; CDR3: CASSPPWGSGNTGELFF
J: TRBJ1-3; V: TRBV19; D: TRBD1; size: -; DNA: TGTGCCAGTATGGACAGGGCCTCTGGAAACACCATATATTTT; CDR3: CASMDRASGNTIYF
J: TRBJ2-1; V: TRBV19; D: -; size: -; DNA: TGTGCCAGTAGCAACAGAAGGTACAATGAGCAGTTCTTC; CDR3: CASSNRRYNEQFF
J: TRBJ2-7; V: TRBV18; D: TRBD2; size: -; DNA: TGTGCCAGCTCACCCCCGGGACTAGCATCCGAGCAGTACTTC; CDR3: CASSPPGLASEQYF
J: TRBJ2-3; V: TRBV18; D: -; size: once; DNA: TGTGCCAGCTCACCAGGAGGATGGTACGGGGGAAGCACAGATACGCAGTATTTT; CDR3: CASSPGGWYGGSTDTQYF
J: TRBJ1-5; V: TRBV9; D: TRBD1; size: -; DNA: TGTGCCAGCAGCGATACAGGGGGTTACCAGCCCCAGCATTTT; CDR3: CASSDTGGYQPQHF
J: TRBJ2-2; V: TRBV4-2; D: -; size: -; DNA: TGTGCCAGCAGCCAAGCGGGGGAACGAAACACCGGGGAGCTGTTTTTT; CDR3: CASSQAGERNTGELFF
J: TRBJ1-1; V: TRBV7-2; D: -; size: -; DNA: TGTGCCAGCAGCTTAGGAGGGATGCGGGCGACTGAAGCTTTCTTT; CDR3: CASSLGGMRATEAFF
J: TRBJ2-5; V: TRBV6-4; D: -; size: once; DNA: TGTGCCAGCAGTGCCTTAGCGGGACAGGAGACCCAGTACTTC; CDR3: CASSALAGQETQYF
J: TRBJ1-2; V: TRBV19; D: TRBD1; size: -; DNA: TGTGCCAGTAGTATAGTTCAGGGGGAGGACTATGGCTACACCTTC; CDR3: CASSIVQGEDYGYTF
J: TRBJ1-1; V: TRBV5-8; D: -; size: -; DNA: TGTGCCAGCGGCCTCCCCCCCATACACACTGAAGCTTTCTTT; CDR3: CASGLPPIHTEAFF
J: TRBJ2-2; V: TRBV4-2; D: TRBD2; size: few; DNA: TGTGCCAGCAGCCAAGATTCGGGACTAGCGGCTAACACCGGGGAGCTGTTTTTT; CDR3: CASSQDSGLAANTGELFF
J: TRBJ2-1; V: TRBV25-1; D: -; size: -; DNA: TGTGCCAGCACCGCCGACAGCTACAATGAGCAGTTCTTC; CDR3: CASTADSYNEQFF
J: TRBJ1-1; V: TRBV25-1; D: -; size: -; DNA: TGTGCCAGCAAGGCAGGGGACACTGAAGCTTTCTTT; CDR3: CASKAGDTEAFF
J: TRBJ2-3; V: TRBV7-3; D: -; size: -; DNA: TGTGCCAGCAGCTTAAGGGCGACCACAGATACGCAGTATTTT; CDR3: CASSLRATTDTQYF
J: TRBJ1-1; V: TRBV18; D: -; size: -; DNA: TGTGCCAGCTCACCAGGGGGGGGAAAGACTGAAGCTTTCTTT; CDR3: CASSPGGGKTEAFF
J: TRBJ2-3; V: TRBV21-1; D: -; size: -; DNA: TGTGCCAGCAGCAAAGGTGGTAAGCCTCCTTGCACAGATACGCAGTATTTT; CDR3: CASSKGGKPPCTDTQYF
J: TRBJ1-2; V: TRBV11-2; D: -; size: -; DNA: TGTGCCAGCAGCTTAGAAAGGACAACCCCTTCTCTCTATGGCTACACCTTC; CDR3: CASSLERTTPSLYGYTF
J: TRBJ1-3; V: TRBV7-2; D: -; size: -; DNA: TGTGCCAGCAGCTTACACCCCGACGGGGGAAACACCATATATTTT; CDR3: CASSLHPDGGNTIYF
J: TRBJ2-5; V: TRBV11-3; D: -; size: few; DNA: TGTGCCAGCAGCTCTGGAGGGCAGCAAGAGACCCAGTACTTC; CDR3: CASSSGGQQETQYF
J: TRBJ1-5; V: TRBV2; D: -; size: -; DNA: TGTGCCAGCAGGAGGGGGAACAATCAGCCCCAGCATTTT; CDR3: CASRRGNNQPQHF
J: TRBJ2-2; V: TRBV6-2/TRBV6-3; D: TRBD1; size: -; DNA: TGTGCCAGCAGTTACGGGACAGGGTGGGGCACCGGGGAGCTGTTTTTT; CDR3: CASSYGTGWGTGELFF
J: TRBJ2-1; V: TRBV14; D: TRBD2; size: -; DNA: TGTGCCAGCAGCCAAATTGGCCTAGCGGGAGATCCCGAGTTCTTC; CDR3: CASSQIGLAGDPEFF
J: TRBJ2-1; V: TRBV5-4; D: TRBD2; size: -; DNA: TGTGCCAGCAGCTGGGGACTAGAGCGACATGAGCAGTTCTTC; CDR3: CASSWGLERHEQFF
J: TRBJ1-5; V: TRBV10-3; D: TRBD1; size: -; DNA: TGTGCCATCAGTGACAGGGGGCATAGCAATCAGCCCCAGCATTTT; CDR3: CAISDRGHSNQPQHF
J: TRBJ2-3; V: TRBV7-2; D: TRBD2; size: -; DNA: TGTGCCAGCAGCTCGACTAGCCCCTTCACAGATACGCAGTATTTT; CDR3: CASSSTSPFTDTQYF
J: TRBJ1-1; V: TRBV15; D: -; size: -; DNA: TGTGCCACCAGCAGGACAGGAATGGATGAAGCTTTCTTT; CDR3: CATSRTGMDEAFF
J: TRBJ2-7; V: TRBV4-1; D: -; size: -; DNA: TGCGCCAGCGGACCGGGACAAGCCTACGAGCAGTACTTC; CDR3: CASGPGQAYEQYF
J: TRBJ1-3; V: TRBV12-5; D: -; size: -; DNA: TGTGCTAGTGTTTTACATGATCTTTCTGGAAACACCATATATTTT; CDR3: CASVLHDLSGNTIYF
J: TRBJ2-2; V: TRBV7-2; D: TRBD2; size: once; DNA: TGTGCCAGCACCAGGGCTAGCGGGGACACCGGGGAGCTGTTTTTT; CDR3: CASTRASGDTGELFF
J: TRBJ1-2; V: TRBV5-4; D: TRBD1; size: -; DNA: TGTGCCAGCAGCTTCGGACAGGGGGCGTACTACTATGGCTACACCTTC; CDR3: CASSFGQGAYYYGYTF
J: TRBJ2-7; V: TRBV7-3; D: TRBD2; size: -; DNA: TGTGCCAGCAGCTTAACCGCCCCGGGACTAGCGGGACCCTCCTACGAGCAGTACTTC; CDR3: CASSLTAPGLAGPSYEQYF
J: TRBJ2-3; V: TRBV5-1; D: -; size: few; DNA: TGCGCCAGCAGCTTGCGGGGAAGCACAGATACGCAGTATTTT; CDR3: CASSLRGSTDTQYF
J: TRBJ2-1; V: TRBV19; D: -; size: -; DNA: TGTGCCAGTAGGCAGGGAAACAATGAGCAGTTCTTC; CDR3: CASRQGNNEQFF
J: TRBJ2-1; V: TRBV7-2; D: TRBD1; size: -; DNA: TGTGCCAGCAGCTTCAAACGACAGGGCAATGAGCAGTTCTTC; CDR3: CASSFKRQGNEQFF
J: TRBJ2-7; V: TRBV2; D: TRBD2; size: -; DNA: TGTGCCAGCAGGAGAGCGGGAGTAGGAGGGGAGCAGTACTTC; CDR3: CASRRAGVGGEQYF
J: TRBJ2-7; V: TRBV5-1; D: TRBD1; size: -; DNA: TGCGCCAGCAGCGGACAGGGCTACGAGCAGTACTTC; CDR3: CASSGQGYEQYF
J: TRBJ1-6; V: TRBV4-1; D: -; size: -; DNA: TGCGCCAGCAGCCAACTGGACAGCCTTAATTCACCCCTCCACTTT; CDR3: CASSQLDSLNSPLHF
J: TRBJ2-5; V: TRBV5-1; D: TRBD2; size: once; DNA: TGCGCCAGCAGCTTGGTTAGCCTAGCGGGAGAGACCCAGTACTTC; CDR3: CASSLVSLAGETQYF